Following are 20 T cell receptor beta chains from one sample sequenced in a study of shared clonotypes between healthy human individuals. TCRdb keeps only in-frame clones here, not all; method: immunoSEQ multiplex PCR. The table shows about 2.4 million clones, with over 85% occurring only once. The sequenced sample consisted of naive CD4+ T cells sorted from blood. Subset of the sample: CD45RA+ positively selected. These receptors were taken from a man aged 18 to 30 in good health.

The V call is TRBV6-5, the J call TRBJ2-7; perhaps TRBD1 as D (5 bases). The CDR3 totals 14 residues. The V and J ends lost 0 bases and 7 bases respectively, with 13 bases between them. Germline lookup yields CDR1 MNHEY and CDR2 SVGAGI. The CDR3 protein is CASSYSSRAVEQYF. As DNA, the CDR3 is TGTGCCAGCAGTTACTCGAGCAGGGCGGTGGAGCAGTACTTC.

V gene TRBV6-1 combines with J gene TRBJ1-2; no reliable D call. This CDR3 is 11 amino acids long. V was cut by 7 bases and J by 2 bases, with 5 bases left in between. The V gene's germline CDR1 is MNHNS and CDR2 SASEGT. This CDR3 is CASIQNYGYTF. Written as DNA, the CDR3 is TGTGCCAGCATACAGAACTATGGCTACACCTTC.

Notes on this clone: The sample holds other DNA sequences that translate to the same CDR3. CDR3 coding DNA: TGTGCCAGCAGCTTACAGGGCTACGAGCAGTACTTC. Translating gives CASSLQGYEQYF. The gene calls are TRBV11-2 and TRBJ2-7; perhaps TRBD1 as D (5 bases). The CDR3 totals 12 residues. CDR1 SGHAT and CDR2 FQNNGV come from the germline V gene. Trimming shortened V by 2 bases and J by 3 bases, and 5 bases separated the two germline ends.

The V gene is TRBV30, the J gene TRBJ1-2; 8 bases match TRBD1. Germline lookup yields CDR1 GTSNPN and CDR2 SVGIG (reference sequence). The CDR3 extends over 14 amino acids. With 5 bases clipped from V and 4 bases from J, the junction kept 9 bases outside the gene matches. CDR3 region: CAWARQGLSYGYTF. CDR3 nucleotide sequence: TGTGCCTGGGCACGACAGGGGTTGAGCTATGGCTACACCTTC.

The rearrangement uses TRBV7-9 and TRBJ2-3; D gene ambiguous. The germline gives CDR1 SEHNR, CDR2 FQNEAQ (reference sequence). The CDR3 runs 14 residues. V lost 7 bases to trimming and J lost 2 bases, with 13 bases between them. The CDR3 is CASTLDRSTDTQYF. The CDR3 DNA is TGTGCCAGCACCCTCGACCGATCCACAGATACGCAGTATTTT.

The chain recombines TRBV2 with TRBJ2-3, with 7 nucleotides matching TRBD2. Germline trimming cut 5 bases from V and 6 bases from J; bases unmatched to any gene: 8. This CDR3 spans 14 amino acids. Germline CDR1 and CDR2: SNHLY and FYNNEI. The CDR3 loop is CASSLAVTVDTQYF. The CDR3 DNA is TGTGCCAGCAGTCTAGCGGTGACGGTGGATACGCAGTATTTT.

There are a few counts of this clone. The chain recombines TRBV15 with TRBJ1-5; no clear D. V was cut by 0 bases and J by 7 bases, with 13 bases left in between. There are 15 residues in the CDR3. CDR1 and CDR2 (germline): LNHNV, YYDKDF (reference sequence). The CDR3 coding sequence is TGTGCCACCAGCAGAGACGCGGGCTTGTACCAGCCCCAGCATTTT. As protein: CATSRDAGLYQPQHF.

The chain links TRBV2 to TRBJ1-2; 8 bases match TRBD1. The trim removed 10 bases at V and 0 bases at J, leaving 7 bases unmatched. The germline V gene encodes CDR1 SNHLY and CDR2 FYNNEI. The CDR3 loop spans 14 amino acids. The CDR3 bases are TGTGCCACTATCGCCAGGGGGCCTAACTATGGCTACACCTTC. This encodes CATIARGPNYGYTF.

The chain has TRBV6-1 and TRBJ2-2; D perhaps matches TRBD1 (6 bases). Germline lookup yields CDR1 MNHNS and CDR2 SASEGT. Trimming took off 10 bases at V and 1 base at J, with 10 bases between the two ends. This CDR3 is 13 amino acids long. CDR3 protein: CATPDRNTGELFF. The CDR3 DNA is TGTGCCACGCCGGACAGGAACACCGGGGAGCTGTTTTTT.

The chain uses TRBV19 and TRBJ2-1; D is perhaps TRBD1 or TRBD2 (5 bases each). The CDR3 extends over 13 amino acids. Germline V CDR1 and CDR2: LNHDA, SQIVND (reference sequence). The V and J ends lost 11 bases and 6 bases respectively, with 17 bases between them. This CDR3 is CAVKAREPNEQFF. DNA of the CDR3: TGTGCCGTAAAGGCCAGGGAGCCCAATGAGCAGTTCTTC.

There are a few counts of this clone. The chain links TRBV7-9 to TRBJ1-1; no firm D call. Per the germline V gene, CDR1 is SEHNR and CDR2 is FQNEAQ (reference sequence). The CDR3 is made up of 14 amino acids. V lost 8 bases and J 4 bases, leaving 17 bases between the germline ends. CDR3 in amino acids: CASGQEGLSTEAFF. CDR3 sequence (DNA): TGTGCCAGCGGCCAGGAGGGTTTGAGCACTGAAGCTTTCTTT. The variable domain in full, with the rest retrieved from reference TRBV7-9 and TRBJ1-1, is DTGVSQNPRHKITKRGQNVTFRCDPISEHNRLYWYRQTLGQGPEFLTYFQNEAQLEKSRLLSDRFSAERPKGSFSTLEIQRTEQGDSAMYLCASGQEGLSTEAFFGQGTRLTVV.

CDR3 loop: CSAGGGAWYNEQFF. The DNA of the CDR3 is TGCAGCGCCGGAGGGGGGGCTTGGTACAATGAGCAGTTCTTC. The chain recombines TRBV29-1 with TRBJ2-1, with a tentative D call TRBD2 (7 bases). Germline V lookup: CDR1 SQVTM, CDR2 ANQGSEA. V lost 7 bases to trimming and J lost 4 bases, with 17 bases between them. This CDR3 region has 14 residues.

This chain links TRBV30 with TRBJ2-2; a possible D gene is TRBD2 (5 bases). Germline V gives CDR1 GTSNPN, CDR2 SVGIG (reference sequence). V lost 0 bases and J 0 bases, leaving 8 bases between the germline ends. This CDR3 region has 15 residues. CDR3 residues: CAWSVTLANTGELFF. As DNA, the CDR3 is TGTGCCTGGAGTGTGACACTAGCGAACACCGGGGAGCTGTTTTTT.

This chain uses TRBV6-5 with TRBJ1-1; D not certain. The CDR3 has 13 residues. V dropped 3 bases and J dropped 4 bases, with 9 bases sitting between them. Germline CDR1 reads MNHEY; CDR2 reads SVGAGI. CDR3 DNA sequence: TGTGCCAGCAGTTATCGAGGGCCCACTGAAGCTTTCTTT. Amino acids: CASSYRGPTEAFF.

This clone was detected only a few times. Distinct nucleotide sequences in the sample also encode this CDR3. The V call is TRBV7-2, the J call TRBJ2-5; D remains unclear. CDR3 size: 12 residues. The V gene lost 0 bases and the J gene lost 4 bases, with 3 bases spanning the gap. CDR1 SGHTA and CDR2 FQGNSA come from the germline V gene. As DNA, the CDR3 is TGTGCCAGCAGCTTAGCCGGAGAGACCCAGTACTTC. Its protein is CASSLAGETQYF. The full variable domain, rest sourced from reference TRBV7-2 and TRBJ2-5, is GAGVSQSPSNKVTEKGKDVELRCDPISGHTALYWYRQSLGQGLEFLIYFQGNSAPDKSGLPSDRFSAERTGGSVSTLTIQRTQQEDSAVYLCASSLAGETQYFGPGTRLLVL.

V and J are TRBV4-1 and TRBJ1-4; D perhaps matches TRBD1 (6 bases). CDR1 is MGHRA, CDR2 YSYEKL, per germline. The CDR3 runs to 15 residues. The V end lost 1 base, the J end lost 8 bases, and 14 bases lay between the germline ends. CDR3 sequence (DNA): TGCGCCAGCAGCCAAGCGGGGGGCGCGTGGGAAAAACTGTTTTTT. Protein: CASSQAGGAWEKLFF.

V usage is TRBV13 and J usage is TRBJ2-2; 8 nucleotides match TRBD1. The CDR3 extends over 17 amino acids. Germline assignment: CDR1 PRHDT and CDR2 FYEKMQ (reference sequence). Losses at the gene ends were 5 bases for V and 4 bases for J; bases not matched to a gene: 12. This CDR3 is CASSPQRQGLGTGELFF. CDR3 in DNA: TGTGCCAGCAGCCCCCAACGACAGGGGTTGGGCACCGGGGAGCTGTTTTTT.

This chain joins TRBV5-5 and TRBJ1-5; D gene uncertain. Germline V lookup: CDR1 SGHKS, CDR2 YYEKEE (reference sequence). V was clipped by 1 base and J by 4 bases, with 6 bases between them. CDR3 length equals 13 residues. CDR3 residues: CASSLTGNQPQHF. In nucleotides, the CDR3 is TGTGCCAGCAGCTTGACGGGGAATCAGCCCCAGCATTTT.

About this clone: Other nucleotide sequences from this sample produce the same CDR3. The rearrangement links TRBV10-3 to TRBJ2-3; 11 positions agree with TRBD2. Germline CDR1 and CDR2: ENHRY and SYGVKD. After removal of 0 bases from V and 2 bases from J, the junction contained 1 base not matched to a gene. There are 16 residues in the CDR3. The CDR3 region is CAISESLAGATDTQYF. The CDR3 region has the DNA TGTGCCATCAGTGAGTCACTAGCGGGAGCCACAGATACGCAGTATTTT.

Worth noting for this clone: The same CDR3 arises from other DNA sequences in this sample as well. J is TRBJ1-4 and V is TRBV10-3; 7 nucleotides agree with TRBD1. There are 14 residues in the CDR3. CDR1 and CDR2 (germline): ENHRY, SYGVKD. V gave up 0 bases and J gave up 8 bases; unmatched junction bases: 3. The CDR3 loop reads CAISESTGSEKLFF. The CDR3 nucleotides are TGTGCCATCAGTGAGTCGACAGGGAGCGAAAAACTGTTTTTT.